A single T cell receptor beta chain is shown here with its context. Its target antigen remains unknown. No qualities accompany the bases; no much larger clone lies one base away. CDR3 length: 13 amino acids, cysteine to phenylalanine. Only the CDR3 DNA stays, 39 bases, in frame from base 1. CDR1 and CDR2 are drawn from the germline V gene (reference sequence): LNHDA, SQIVND. Relative to germline, V is 5 bases shorter and J is 4 bases shorter, with 11 bases between their ends. The sample is drawn from a study of graft-versus-host responses after intestinal transplantation listed by TCRdb under 2021. General notes on the study: The transplants that recipients got were multivisceral, liver-intestinal, or isolated intestinal. All recipients received anti-thymocyte globulin induction followed by maintenance tacrolimus and steroids for 3 to 4 years. After intestinal transplantation, graft-versus-host and host-versus-graft alloreactive T cell clones were followed in the graft, circulation and bone marrow using bulk TCR-beta CDR3 sequencing. To identify alloreactive clones, pre-transplant mixed lymphocyte reaction products were sequenced and then compared with unstimulated pre-transplant donor and recipient T cells. The cohort enrolled about two dozen intestinal transplant recipients including one retransplant, and a few patients lacking pretransplant specimens were excluded. A peak of at least 4% donor T cells among recipient peripheral blood mononuclear cells was the definition used for donor T cell macrochimerism. Rather than being sequenced by the commercial service, samples from a few later patients were sequenced in-house on an Illumina MiSeq and processed with MiXCR. Overall study results and their limits: Conclusions were limited by the relatively low number and heterogeneity of intestinal transplant patients. High GvH to HvG T cell clonal ratios were observed in the allografts of patients with donor T cell macrochimerism. Early after transplant, peak levels of circulating GvH clones were found to be associated with declines in HvG clones. GvH clones were found in recipient bone marrow, and some of the GvH clones appeared earlier in ileal mucosa or blood, which is consistent with an intestinal mucosal origin.

The library was obtained by the immunoSEQ multiplex PCR assay. Adaptive Biotechnologies carried out high-throughput TCR-beta CDR3 sequencing of genomic DNA for most patients. Concerning the study's data processing: Adaptive's ImmunoSEQ software was the source of the TCR sequencing data for 18 patients, while a few other patients were processed with MiXCR and VDJtools. CDR3 nucleotide sequences shared between donor and recipient were removed because their origin could not be assigned. To be classed as alloreactive, a clone needed at least 2-fold expansion over unstimulated cells and a minimum CFSE-low frequency of 0.002% (template counts) or 0.001% (read counts). Mappable clones were those detected in sequenced pre-transplant spleen, lymph node, or MLR CFSE-low populations of the donor or recipient. The cumulative frequency of alloreactive clones was calculated as a percentage of all sequences, weighted by copy number. This immuneACCESS table, as held by TCRdb, lists in-frame sequences with V and J called but not all clones. Of the missing ones, under half trace to an unresolved V gene in checked studies; the others have no known cause. That table supplies the V and J calls and clone size; D and trimming were determined from the DNA. Here the sample has about 4,300 clones; approximately 75% occur a single time. The ten largest clones represent around 7.3% of the sample.

To isolate intraepithelial and lamina propria lymphocytes from graft specimens, dithiothreitol, EDTA incubations and collagenase D digestion were used. Bulk TCR-beta sequencing was performed on serial intestinal graft biopsy specimens collected as late as 600 days after transplant. The sample in question was ileum tissue, obtained 9 days after transplant. The chain joins TRBV19 to TRBJ1-2, with the D gene not confidently named. The receptor was derived from a human patient who received an intestinal transplant, so some T cells may come from the graft donor. The sequence in DNA is TGTGCCAGTAGTTACGAGAGCGGCTATGGCTACACCTTC. It is translated as CASSYESGYGYTF.